The 16 T cell receptor beta chains presented below share a single source sample, sequenced in a study of shared clonotypes between healthy human individuals. The table came from immunoSEQ multiplex PCR; TCRdb's copy has only in-frame clones and leaves some out. The sample yields more than 600,000 clones, 92% seen once. Naivety among CD8 cells was defined by CD45RO negativity and positive CCR7 selection, thereby excluding terminally differentiated effector memory CD45RA+ cells. Source material: naive CD8+ T cells sorted from blood. The receptors stem from a man aged 25-40 years in good health.

J is TRBJ2-1 and V is TRBV4-1; TRBD2 matches 9 bases. The V gene end was trimmed by 3 bases and the J gene end by 5 bases; junction bases not matched to a gene: 5. The CDR3 covers 15 residues. CDR1 and CDR2 from the germline V gene are MGHRA and YSYEKL. The CDR3 coding sequence is TGCGCCAGCAGCCACAGAGCGGGAGGAGACAATGAGCAGTTCTTC. This translates into CASSHRAGGDNEQFF.

V gene TRBV2 combines with J gene TRBJ2-7, with D unresolved. Germline V gene sequence: CDR1 SNHLY, CDR2 FYNNEI. The CDR3 length is 14 residues. V was pared by 5 bases and J by 3 bases, with 14 bases between. The CDR3 DNA reads as TGTGCCAGCAGTTCCGTAGACTTCGACTACGAGCAGTACTTC. Its translation is CASSSVDFDYEQYF.

The rearrangement joins TRBV9 to TRBJ2-1; 7 bases are shared with TRBD1. Looked up from germline, CDR1 is SGDLS and CDR2 is YYNGEE. The CDR3 loop spans 16 amino acids. Losses at the gene ends were 4 bases for V and 1 base for J; bases not matched to a gene: 8. CDR3: CASSRAGTVSYNEQFF. CDR3 sequence (DNA): TGTGCCAGCAGCAGAGCCGGGACAGTTTCCTACAATGAGCAGTTCTTC.

This clone has only one observation. CDR3 region: CSVDPGGTEAFF. The CDR3 nucleotides read TGCAGCGTTGACCCCGGGGGCACTGAAGCTTTCTTT. The V and J genes are TRBV29-1 and TRBJ1-1; possibly TRBD1 for D (5 bases). Germline CDR1 SQVTM, CDR2 ANQGSEA. The CDR3 runs 12 residues. V was shortened by 3 bases and J by 4 bases, with 9 bases between the two germline ends.

The V gene is TRBV14, the J gene TRBJ2-7, with TRBD2 matching 9 bases. V shed 1 base, J shed 2 bases, and the junction held 9 bases outside the gene matches. Germline V gives CDR1 SGHDN, CDR2 FVKESK. There are 17 residues in the CDR3. Here the CDR3 DNA reads TGTGCCAGCAGCCAAGTATTTGGGCGGGAGGGTACCTACGAGCAGTACTTC. Protein sequence: CASSQVFGREGTYEQYF.

Remarks on this clone: A much more abundant neighbour one base away suggests this may be a read error. Other DNA sequences within the sample encode an identical CDR3. The rearrangement links TRBV6-4 to TRBJ2-1, with 11 bases fitting TRBD2. The CDR3 is 14 amino acids. The junction had 1 base not matched to a gene; V was cut back by 3 bases and J by 6 bases. In germline, CDR1 is MRHNA, CDR2 SNTAGT. The chain's CDR3 is CASSDGTSGNEQFF. CDR3 DNA: TGTGCCAGCAGTGATGGGACTAGCGGCAATGAGCAGTTCTTC.

This sequence joins TRBV7-9 and TRBJ1-2; D is uncertain. The germline V and J ends were trimmed by 1 base and 6 bases, with 12 bases remaining between them. The germline V gene has CDR1 SEHNR and CDR2 FQNEAQ (reference sequence). The CDR3 is 14 residues long. The CDR3: CASSLGTWQDGYTF. CDR3 bases: TGTGCCAGCAGCTTAGGGACCTGGCAGGATGGCTACACCTTC. The full variable domain, in which reference TRBV7-9 and TRBJ1-2 provide the parts outside the CDR3, is DTGVSQNPRHKITKRGQNVTFRCDPISEHNRLYWYRQTLGQGPEFLTYFQNEAQLEKSRLLSDRFSAERPKGSFSTLEIQRTEQGDSAMYLCASSLGTWQDGYTFGSGTRLTVV.

V and J are TRBV5-6 and TRBJ2-3; D is unresolved. V was cut by 0 bases and J by 4 bases, with 9 bases left in between. CDR1 is SGHDT, CDR2 YYEEEE, per germline. The CDR3 length is 14 residues. The CDR3 spells CASSLDIRPDTQYF. The CDR3 DNA is TGTGCCAGCAGCTTGGATATCCGACCAGATACGCAGTATTTT.

J is TRBJ2-1 and V is TRBV11-3; 7 bases are a match to TRBD1. This CDR3 is built from 13 residues. Trimming at V came to 1 base and at J to 7 bases, leaving 1 base not matched to a gene. The germline V gene has CDR1 SGHNT and CDR2 YENEEA. Here the CDR3 reads CASSLGQGNEQFF. CDR3 bases: TGTGCCAGCAGCTTAGGACAGGGTAATGAGCAGTTCTTC.

The chain is built from TRBV29-1 and TRBJ1-1; 10 bases are a match to TRBD1. Germline V CDR1 and CDR2: SQVTM, ANQGSEA. Unmatched junction bases numbered 7, after V lost 7 bases and J lost 5 bases. This CDR3 spans 13 amino acids. This CDR3 is CSGRGQGTTEAFF. Here the CDR3 DNA reads TGCAGCGGGAGGGGACAGGGGACTACTGAAGCTTTCTTT.

CDR3 sequence: CATNLRGTSGYNEQFF. CDR3 bases: TGTGCCACCAACCTACGGGGGACTAGCGGCTACAATGAGCAGTTCTTC. V is TRBV15 and J is TRBJ2-1, with TRBD2 matching over 11 bases. CDR3 length equals 16 residues. In germline, CDR1 is LNHNV, CDR2 YYDKDF (reference sequence). The junction had 8 bases not matched to a gene; V was cut back by 7 bases and J by 3 bases.

About this clone: Other DNA sequences within the sample encode an identical CDR3. The chain combines TRBV5-1 with TRBJ1-1; no clear D. Trimming shortened V by 0 bases and J by 6 bases, and 9 bases separated the two germline ends. CDR3 size: 13 residues. CDR1 and CDR2 (germline): SGHRS, YFSETQ. The CDR3 DNA reads as TGCGCCAGCAGCTTGGGAGGCAGTTCTGAAGCTTTCTTT. This encodes CASSLGGSSEAFF.

This clone appeared once. This rearrangement joins TRBV20-1 to TRBJ2-7; D is unresolved. Trimming pared 0 bases from V and 1 base from J, leaving 1 base between. The CDR3 consists of 11 residues. Germline V lookup: CDR1 DFQATT, CDR2 SNEGSKA (reference sequence). The DNA of the CDR3 is TGCAGTGCTAGAGAATCCTACGAGCAGTACTTC. Translating gives CSARESYEQYF.

The rearrangement uses TRBV7-8 and TRBJ2-7; 11 bases map to TRBD2. The CDR3 consists of 15 residues. From germline, CDR1 is SGHVS and CDR2 FQNEAQ. J gave up 3 bases and V 5 bases, and 6 bases lay outside the gene matches. In nucleotides, the CDR3 is TGTGCCAGCAGCATAGGGACTAGCGGATTCTACGAGCAGTACTTC. This translates into CASSIGTSGFYEQYF.

The chain employs TRBV29-1 and TRBJ1-2, with D possibly matching TRBD1 (5 bases). From germline, CDR1 is SQVTM and CDR2 ANQGSEA. The CDR3 runs 13 residues. V lost 7 bases and J 2 bases, leaving 14 bases between the germline ends. The CDR3 DNA is TGCAGCGCTGATTTTGGGGCGAACTATGGCTACACCTTC. Amino acids: CSADFGANYGYTF.

This clone came up a few times. Within the sample, other DNA sequences also encode this same CDR3. The chain recombines TRBV27 with TRBJ2-7; 13 bases map to TRBD2. Trimming cost V 4 bases and J 3 bases; bases outside gene matches: 3. From germline, CDR1 is MNHEY and CDR2 SMNVEV (reference sequence). The CDR3 runs 15 residues. The CDR3 bases are TGTGCCAGCAGTTCCGGGACTAGCGGGGTCTACGAGCAGTACTTC. Protein product: CASSSGTSGVYEQYF.